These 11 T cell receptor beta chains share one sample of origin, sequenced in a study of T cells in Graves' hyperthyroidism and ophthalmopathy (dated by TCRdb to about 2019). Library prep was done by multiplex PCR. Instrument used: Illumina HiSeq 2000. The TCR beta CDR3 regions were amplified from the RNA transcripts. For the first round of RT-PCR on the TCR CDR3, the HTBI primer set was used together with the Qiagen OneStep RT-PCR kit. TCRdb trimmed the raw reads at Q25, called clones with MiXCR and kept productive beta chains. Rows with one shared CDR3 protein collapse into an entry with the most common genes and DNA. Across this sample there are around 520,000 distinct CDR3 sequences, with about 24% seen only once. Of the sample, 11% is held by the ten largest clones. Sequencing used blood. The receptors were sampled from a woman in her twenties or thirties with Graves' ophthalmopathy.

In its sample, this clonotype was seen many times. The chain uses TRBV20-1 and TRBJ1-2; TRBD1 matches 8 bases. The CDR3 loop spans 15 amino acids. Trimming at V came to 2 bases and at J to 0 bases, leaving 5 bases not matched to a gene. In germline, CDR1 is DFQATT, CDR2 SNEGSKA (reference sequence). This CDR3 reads CSARTGGWANYGYTF. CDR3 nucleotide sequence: TGCAGTGCTAGAACAGGGGGGTGGGCTAACTATGGCTACACCTTC.

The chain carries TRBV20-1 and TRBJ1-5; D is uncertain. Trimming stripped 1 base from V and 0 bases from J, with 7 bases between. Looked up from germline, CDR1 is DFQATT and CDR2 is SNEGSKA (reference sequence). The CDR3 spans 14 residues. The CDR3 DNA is TGCAGTGCTAGAGTGGGAGATAGCAATCAGCCCCAGCATTTT. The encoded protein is CSARVGDSNQPQHF.

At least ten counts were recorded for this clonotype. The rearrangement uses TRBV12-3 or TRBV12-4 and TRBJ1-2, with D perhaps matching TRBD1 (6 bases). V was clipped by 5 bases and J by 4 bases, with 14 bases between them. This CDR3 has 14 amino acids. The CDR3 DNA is TGTGCCAGCAGTGGAGACAGGCTTCCCTATGGCTACACCTTC. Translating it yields CASSGDRLPYGYTF.

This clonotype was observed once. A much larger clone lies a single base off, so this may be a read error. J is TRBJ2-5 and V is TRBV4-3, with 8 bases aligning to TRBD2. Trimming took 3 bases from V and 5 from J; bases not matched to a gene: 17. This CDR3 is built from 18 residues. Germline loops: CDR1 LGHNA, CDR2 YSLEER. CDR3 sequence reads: CASSHDLTRGAIGETQYF. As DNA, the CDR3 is TGCGCCAGCAGCCATGATTTAACGCGGGGGGCAATTGGGGAGACCCAGTACTTC.

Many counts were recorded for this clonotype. CDR3 nucleotides: TGTGCCAGCAGCCCACCGGACAGGCCCGTGGAGCTGTTTTTT. Protein sequence: CASSPPDRPVELFF. The rearrangement joins TRBV7-9 to TRBJ2-2; 7 nucleotides line up with TRBD1. The V gene end was trimmed by 5 bases and the J gene end by 10 bases; junction bases not matched to a gene: 10. Germline values: CDR1 SEHNR, CDR2 FQNEAQ (reference sequence). CDR3 length equals 14 residues.

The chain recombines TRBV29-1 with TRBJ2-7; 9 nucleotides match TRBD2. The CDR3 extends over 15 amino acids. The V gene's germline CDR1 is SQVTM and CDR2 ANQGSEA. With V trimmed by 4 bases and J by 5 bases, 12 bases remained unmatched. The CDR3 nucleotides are TGCAGCGTTGCAGACACCGGGACTAGCTTTCACGAGCAGTACTTC. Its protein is CSVADTGTSFHEQYF.

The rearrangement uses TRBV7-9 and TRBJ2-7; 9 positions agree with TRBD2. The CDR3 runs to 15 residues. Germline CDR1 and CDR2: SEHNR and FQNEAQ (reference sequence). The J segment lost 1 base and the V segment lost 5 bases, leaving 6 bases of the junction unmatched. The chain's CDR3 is CASSPRLAASYEQYF. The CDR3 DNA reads TGTGCCAGCAGCCCGCGACTAGCGGCTTCCTACGAGCAGTACTTC.

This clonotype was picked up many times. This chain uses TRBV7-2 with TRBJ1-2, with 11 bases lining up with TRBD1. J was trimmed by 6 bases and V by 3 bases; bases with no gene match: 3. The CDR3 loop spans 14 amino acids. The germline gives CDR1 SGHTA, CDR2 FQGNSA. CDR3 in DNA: TGTGCCAGCAGCTTCAGGACAGGGGGCAATGGCTACACCTTC. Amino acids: CASSFRTGGNGYTF. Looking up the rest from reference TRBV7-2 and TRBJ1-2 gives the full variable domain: GAGVSQSPSNKVTEKGKDVELRCDPISGHTALYWYRQSLGQGLEFLIYFQGNSAPDKSGLPSDRFSAERTGGSVSTLTIQRTQQEDSAVYLCASSFRTGGNGYTFGSGTRLTVV.

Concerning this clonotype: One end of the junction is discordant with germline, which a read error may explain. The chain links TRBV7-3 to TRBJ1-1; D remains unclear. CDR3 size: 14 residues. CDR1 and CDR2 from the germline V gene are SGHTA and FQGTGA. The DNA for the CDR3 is TGTGCCAGCAGCTTGTCCCCGACACACGCTGAAGCTCTCTTT. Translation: CASSLSPTHAEALF.

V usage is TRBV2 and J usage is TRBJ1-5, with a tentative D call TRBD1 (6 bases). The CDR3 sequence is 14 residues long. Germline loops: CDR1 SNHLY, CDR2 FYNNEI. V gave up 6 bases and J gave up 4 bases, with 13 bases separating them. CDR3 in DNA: TGTGCCAGCAGGGCAGGGGAAGGGAATCAGCCCCAGCATTTT. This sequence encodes CASRAGEGNQPQHF. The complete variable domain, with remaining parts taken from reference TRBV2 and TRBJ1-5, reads EPEVTQTPSHQVTQMGQEVILRCVPISNHLYFYWYRQILGQKVEFLVSFYNNEISEKSEIFDDQFSVERPDGSNFTLKIRSTKLEDSAMYFCASRAGEGNQPQHFGDGTRLSIL.

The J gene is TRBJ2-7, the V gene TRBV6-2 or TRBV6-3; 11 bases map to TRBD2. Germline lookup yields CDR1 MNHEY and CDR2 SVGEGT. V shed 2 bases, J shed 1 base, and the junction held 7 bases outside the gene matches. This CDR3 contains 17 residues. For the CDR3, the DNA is TGTGCCAGCAGTTACCGGGGACTAGCGGTCTATTCCTACGAGCAGTACTTC. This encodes CASSYRGLAVYSYEQYF.